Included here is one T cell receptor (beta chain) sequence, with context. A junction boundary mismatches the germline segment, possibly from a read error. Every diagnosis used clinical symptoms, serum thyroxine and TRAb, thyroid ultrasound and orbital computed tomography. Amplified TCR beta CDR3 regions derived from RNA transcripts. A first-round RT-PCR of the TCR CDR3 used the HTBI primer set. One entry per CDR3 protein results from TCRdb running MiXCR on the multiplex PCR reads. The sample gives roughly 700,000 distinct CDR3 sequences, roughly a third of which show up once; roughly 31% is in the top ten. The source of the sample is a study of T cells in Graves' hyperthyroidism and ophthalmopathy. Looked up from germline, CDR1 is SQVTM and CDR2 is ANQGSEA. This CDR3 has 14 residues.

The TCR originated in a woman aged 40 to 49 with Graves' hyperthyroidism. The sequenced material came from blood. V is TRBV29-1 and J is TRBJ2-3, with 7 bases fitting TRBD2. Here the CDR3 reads CSVALARGGDTQYF. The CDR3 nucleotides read TGCAGTGTTGCACTAGCGAGGGGAGGCGATACGCAGTATTTT.